These 22 T cell receptor beta chains share one sample of origin, sequenced in a study of shared clonotypes between healthy human individuals. Clones were sequenced by immunoSEQ multiplex PCR, and TCRdb holds only the in-frame ones, with some missing. The sample holds about 610,000 clones, less than 98% seen once. Sequencing input: naive CD4+ T cells sorted from blood. The subset denotes: CD45RA+ positively selected. The origin of the receptors is a woman aged 25 to 45 in good health.

V is TRBV6-4 and J is TRBJ2-7; TRBD1 or TRBD2 may be the D gene (5 bases each). Germline CDR1 and CDR2: MRHNA and SNTAGT. V lost 0 bases, J lost 3 bases, and 18 bases lay in between. The CDR3 is 17 residues long. In DNA form, the CDR3 reads TGTGCCAGCAGTGACTCTTTTTCTCCCGGGGCATTCTACGAGCAGTACTTC. Translated: CASSDSFSPGAFYEQYF.

The chain links TRBV9 to TRBJ2-1, with 10 bases that match TRBD2. CDR1 and CDR2 (germline): SGDLS, YYNGEE. The trim removed 1 base at V and 9 bases at J, leaving 4 bases unmatched. This CDR3 has 14 amino acids. CDR3: CASSVTAGGSEQFF. The CDR3 DNA reads TGTGCCAGCAGCGTAACAGCGGGAGGGAGTGAGCAGTTCTTC.

This clone has only one observation. The CDR3 region has the DNA TGCGCCAGCAGCCGTGACAACCAAGAGACCCAGTACTTC. This sequence encodes CASSRDNQETQYF. The V call is TRBV5-1, the J call TRBJ2-5; D call uncertain. The ends were cut back, 4 bases at V and 0 bases at J, with 7 bases in the middle. The CDR3 runs 13 residues. CDR1 and CDR2 (germline): SGHRS, YFSETQ.

This rearrangement joins TRBV4-1 to TRBJ1-1, with 11 bases fitting TRBD1. This CDR3 is built from 15 residues. Trimming at V came to 1 base and at J to 10 bases, leaving 8 bases not matched to a gene. The germline V gene encodes CDR1 MGHRA and CDR2 YSYEKL. Written as DNA, the CDR3 is TGCGCCAGCAGCCAAGGGGACCGGGACAGGGGGTTAGCTTTCTTT. Translation gives CASSQGDRDRGLAFF.

This clone was recorded once. This chain joins TRBV6-5 and TRBJ1-2, with D tentatively TRBD1 (5 bases). Between the trimmed V and J ends, which lost 5 bases and 7 bases, there was a span of 11 bases. This CDR3 contains 12 residues. Germline-derived CDR1 and CDR2 are MNHEY and SVGAGI. The CDR3 loop reads CASSLRDGGYTF. For the CDR3, the DNA is TGTGCCAGCAGTCTTCGGGACGGTGGCTACACCTTC.

Of note for this clone: Distinct nucleotide sequences in the sample also encode this CDR3. The chain employs TRBV2 and TRBJ1-5; maybe TRBD1 (5 bases). Per the germline V gene, CDR1 is SNHLY and CDR2 is FYNNEI. V was trimmed by 6 bases and J by 3 bases, leaving 12 bases between them. The CDR3 loop spans 14 amino acids. The chain's CDR3 is CASRQGTPNQPQHF. CDR3 bases: TGTGCCAGCAGACAAGGGACCCCCAATCAGCCCCAGCATTTT. The whole variable domain, remainder taken from reference TRBV2 and TRBJ1-5, is EPEVTQTPSHQVTQMGQEVILRCVPISNHLYFYWYRQILGQKVEFLVSFYNNEISEKSEIFDDQFSVERPDGSNFTLKIRSTKLEDSAMYFCASRQGTPNQPQHFGDGTRLSIL.

The chain joins TRBV28 to TRBJ2-1; 7 positions agree with TRBD2. The V gene end was trimmed by 3 bases and the J gene end by 8 bases; junction bases not matched to a gene: 16. The CDR3 consists of 17 residues. Germline assignment: CDR1 MDHEN and CDR2 SYDVKM. CDR3 in amino acids: CASSFEFFAGETDEQFF. The CDR3 DNA reads as TGTGCCAGCAGTTTTGAATTCTTTGCGGGAGAGACGGATGAGCAGTTCTTC.

The chain combines TRBV2 with TRBJ2-7; the D is unclear. Germline V gene sequence: CDR1 SNHLY, CDR2 FYNNEI. Trimming removed 0 bases at V and 3 bases at J, with 15 bases between. There are 16 residues in the CDR3. The CDR3 DNA follows: TGTGCCAGCAGTGAAGCGCTTAGGTTAACAGACTACGAGCAGTACTTC. Translation gives CASSEALRLTDYEQYF.

The chain employs TRBV19 and TRBJ2-2, with 9 bases identical to TRBD2. J was trimmed by 5 bases and V by 7 bases; bases with no gene match: 8. CDR3 size: 15 residues. CDR1 LNHDA and CDR2 SQIVND come from the germline V gene (reference sequence). The CDR3 sequence is CASKKAGGLTGELFF. The CDR3 DNA reads TGTGCCAGTAAAAAAGCGGGAGGTCTAACCGGGGAGCTGTTTTTT.

The chain links TRBV10-2 to TRBJ2-7, with 7 bases matching TRBD2. J gave up 2 bases and V 4 bases, and 8 bases lay outside the gene matches. Germline assignment: CDR1 WSHSY and CDR2 SAAADI. The CDR3 is made up of 15 amino acids. The CDR3 reads CASSGSGRAPYEQYF. CDR3 nucleotide sequence: TGCGCCAGCAGTGGTAGCGGGCGGGCCCCCTACGAGCAGTACTTC.

This clone occurred once. The chain employs TRBV4-1 and TRBJ2-1, with 7 positions matching TRBD1. J lost 7 bases, V lost 4 bases, and 19 bases had no gene match. CDR3 length: 18 residues. Germline lookup yields CDR1 MGHRA and CDR2 YSYEKL. CDR3 DNA: TGCGCCAGCAGCCTGATCGCCCAGGGACAGTCCCATCGAAATGAGCAGTTCTTC. Translation gives CASSLIAQGQSHRNEQFF.

The chain carries TRBV5-1 and TRBJ1-2; D call uncertain. V was clipped by 0 bases and J by 0 bases, with 12 bases between them. Germline CDR1 is SGHRS and CDR2 is YFSETQ. The CDR3 has 16 amino acids. This chain's CDR3 is CASSLGAGGTNYGYTF. CDR3 bases: TGCGCCAGCAGCTTGGGGGCAGGCGGGACTAACTATGGCTACACCTTC.

This clone was found a few times. J is TRBJ2-7 and V is TRBV4-1; 8 nucleotides agree with TRBD1. The CDR3 is 15 amino acids. Germline V lookup: CDR1 MGHRA, CDR2 YSYEKL. V lost 4 bases, J lost 1 base, and 6 bases stayed unmatched. The CDR3 nucleotides read TGCGCCAGCAGCCGGACAGGGATTGGGTCCTACGAGCAGTACTTC. Its protein product is CASSRTGIGSYEQYF.

J is TRBJ1-2 and V is TRBV4-2; perhaps TRBD1 as D (5 bases). The CDR3 length is 12 residues. The V gene's germline CDR1 is LGHNA and CDR2 YNFKEQ. Trimming pared 1 base from V and 9 bases from J, leaving 9 bases between. The CDR3: CASSQVQGSYTF. CDR3 sequence (DNA): TGTGCCAGCAGCCAAGTTCAGGGTAGCTACACCTTC.

This chain links TRBV5-1 with TRBJ2-3; the match to TRBD1 covers 7 bases. The J segment lost 5 bases and the V segment lost 2 bases, leaving 8 bases of the junction unmatched. From germline, CDR1 is SGHRS and CDR2 YFSETQ. The CDR3 length is 15 residues. The CDR3 is CASSLTGQDVDTQYF. In DNA form, the CDR3 reads TGCGCCAGCAGCTTAACCGGACAGGACGTAGATACGCAGTATTTT.

V and J are TRBV7-9 and TRBJ2-5, with D possibly being TRBD1 (6 bases). The length of the CDR3 is 16 residues. V was cut by 4 bases and J by 5 bases, with 20 bases left in between. Per the germline V gene, CDR1 is SEHNR and CDR2 is FQNEAQ (reference sequence). The CDR3 sequence: CASSSSPWGRAETQYF. In DNA form, the CDR3 reads TGTGCCAGCAGCTCCTCCCCTTGGGGGCGGGCGGAGACCCAGTACTTC.

CDR3 DNA sequence: TGTGCCAGCAGCTTAGCCGAGGACTCCTACGAGCAGTACTTC. The encoded protein is CASSLAEDSYEQYF. The V and J genes are TRBV7-9 and TRBJ2-7; D uncertain. The CDR3 length is 14 residues. With 0 bases removed from V and 0 bases from J, the gap between germline ends came to 6 bases. Germline V CDR1 and CDR2: SEHNR, FQNEAQ (reference sequence).

For this clone: A read error may produce the germline difference seen at one junction end. CDR3 loop: CASSLSFREAGGSHNEQFF. CDR3 sequence (DNA): TGCGCCAGCAGCTTGTCATTCCGAGAAGCGGGAGGCTCCCACAATGAGCAGTTCTTC. The J gene is TRBJ2-1, the V gene TRBV5-1, with 9 positions matching TRBD2. In germline, CDR1 is SGHRS, CDR2 YFSETQ. The CDR3 is 19 amino acids. The whole variable domain, remainder taken from reference TRBV5-1 and TRBJ2-1, is KAGVTQTPRYLIKTRGQQVTLSCSPISGHRSVSWYQQTPGQGLQFLFEYFSETQRNKGNFPGRFSGRQFSNSRSEMNVSTLELGDSALYLCASSLSFREAGGSHNEQFFGPGTRLTVL.

The chain is built from TRBV19 and TRBJ2-5; the match to TRBD1 covers 9 bases. The end of the DNA aligns better with TRBJ2-7, so the J call may be wrong. CDR3 length: 13 residues. Germline V gene sequence: CDR1 LNHDA, CDR2 SQIVND (reference sequence). The CDR3 spells CATSGQGFYEQYF. The CDR3 DNA reads as TGTGCCACCTCCGGACAGGGGTTTTACGAGCAGTACTTC.

The rearrangement uses TRBV28 and TRBJ2-3; D perhaps matches TRBD1 (7 bases). CDR3 size: 16 residues. V lost 3 bases and J lost 6, with 19 bases in between. Germline V gene lookup returns CDR1 MDHEN and CDR2 SYDVKM. CDR3 sequence: CASSFGGTVRGDTQYF. CDR3 bases: TGTGCCAGCAGTTTTGGAGGGACGGTCAGGGGGGATACGCAGTATTTT.

As regards this clone: The same CDR3 can be traced to other DNA sequences in this sample. The gene calls are TRBV7-2 and TRBJ1-3; D remains ambiguous. V lost 0 bases to trimming and J lost 0 bases, with 0 bases between them. The CDR3 is made up of 13 amino acids. Germline loops: CDR1 SGHTA, CDR2 FQGNSA. The CDR3 nucleotides read TGTGCCAGCAGCTTAGCCTCTGGAAACACCATATATTTT. It specifies CASSLASGNTIYF.

The CDR3 DNA follows: TGTGCCAGCAGCCAAGTGGAAGGCGGGGAGCTGTTTTTT. As protein: CASSQVEGGELFF. The chain couples TRBV14 to TRBJ2-2, with D unclear. The CDR3 covers 13 residues. Trimming shortened V by 1 base and J by 7 bases, and 7 bases separated the two germline ends. Germline CDR1 reads SGHDN; CDR2 reads FVKESK.